This T cell receptor beta chain was recovered during a study of cytomegalovirus exposure and HLA in healthy donors. Notes on the study in general: Later analysis placed DRB1 highest and HLA-C lowest in TCR association rates, which differed by HLA locus. Sequencing depth roughly uniform across donors was assumed in presence/absence analyses.

Amplification used 60 Vbeta primers and 13 Jbeta primers. The repertoire was sequenced with immunoSEQ multiplex PCR; TCRdb's copy has only in-frame clones and lacks some. The sample contains 200,000 to 250,000 clones, about 80% of which appear only once. Deletions cut 3 bases from V and 5 bases from J, with 11 bases between. Germline V gene sequence: CDR1 GTSNPN, CDR2 SVGIG (reference sequence). The CDR3 is made up of 13 amino acids. A note on this clone: No antigen is known for it.

This clonotype was obtained from a man between 18 and 35 years old in good health and CMV-seronegative. The chain couples TRBV30 to TRBJ1-3, with no clear D. Sequencing was carried out using PBMCs. CDR3 region: CAWSGPGRNTIYF. CDR3 in DNA: TGTGCCTGGAGCGGCCCCGGGAGAAACACCATATATTTT.